A selection of T cell receptor beta chains follows, all from one sample in a study of cytomegalovirus exposure and HLA in healthy donors. Profiled with immunoSEQ multiplex PCR; TCRdb holds only in-frame clones, not every one. The sample carries fewer than 250,000 clones, approximately 80% recorded once. Specimen: PBMCs. The receptors come from a woman aged 25 to 39 in good health and CMV-seropositive. The conserved cysteine and the conserved F or W are not part of the CDR3 here.

CDR3 length: 12
J gene: TRBJ2-7
V gene: TRBV6-6
CDR3 protein: ATTYTTGAYEQY

CDR3 length: 10
J gene: TRBJ2-3
V gene: TRBV21-1
CDR3 protein: ATTDSTDTQY

CDR3 length: 10
J gene: TRBJ1-2
V gene: TRBV7-9
CDR3 protein: ASATGDYGYT

CDR3 length: 9
J gene: TRBJ1-5
V gene: TRBV20-1
CDR3 protein: SAGGGGSRH

CDR3 length: 12
J gene: TRBJ1-2
V gene: TRBV6-5
CDR3 protein: ASSIDRGAVGYT

CDR3 length: 11
J gene: TRBJ2-2
V gene: TRBV7-3
CDR3 protein: ASSRDSTGELF

CDR3 length: 11
J gene: TRBJ1-2
V gene: TRBV5-1
CDR3 protein: ASSLMLIYGYT

CDR3 length: 9
J gene: TRBJ2-3
V gene: TRBV20-1
CDR3 protein: SAPQRDTQY

CDR3 length: 11
J gene: TRBJ1-5
V gene: TRBV30
CDR3 protein: AWSGQGGQPQH

CDR3 length: 13
J gene: TRBJ2-7
V gene: TRBV30
CDR3 protein: AWSVGTGGGNEQY

CDR3 length: 11
J gene: TRBJ2-7
V gene: TRBV13
CDR3 protein: ASSLGSGYEQY

CDR3 length: 16
J gene: TRBJ1-2
V gene: TRBV28
CDR3 protein: ASTRGADHTPSNYGYT